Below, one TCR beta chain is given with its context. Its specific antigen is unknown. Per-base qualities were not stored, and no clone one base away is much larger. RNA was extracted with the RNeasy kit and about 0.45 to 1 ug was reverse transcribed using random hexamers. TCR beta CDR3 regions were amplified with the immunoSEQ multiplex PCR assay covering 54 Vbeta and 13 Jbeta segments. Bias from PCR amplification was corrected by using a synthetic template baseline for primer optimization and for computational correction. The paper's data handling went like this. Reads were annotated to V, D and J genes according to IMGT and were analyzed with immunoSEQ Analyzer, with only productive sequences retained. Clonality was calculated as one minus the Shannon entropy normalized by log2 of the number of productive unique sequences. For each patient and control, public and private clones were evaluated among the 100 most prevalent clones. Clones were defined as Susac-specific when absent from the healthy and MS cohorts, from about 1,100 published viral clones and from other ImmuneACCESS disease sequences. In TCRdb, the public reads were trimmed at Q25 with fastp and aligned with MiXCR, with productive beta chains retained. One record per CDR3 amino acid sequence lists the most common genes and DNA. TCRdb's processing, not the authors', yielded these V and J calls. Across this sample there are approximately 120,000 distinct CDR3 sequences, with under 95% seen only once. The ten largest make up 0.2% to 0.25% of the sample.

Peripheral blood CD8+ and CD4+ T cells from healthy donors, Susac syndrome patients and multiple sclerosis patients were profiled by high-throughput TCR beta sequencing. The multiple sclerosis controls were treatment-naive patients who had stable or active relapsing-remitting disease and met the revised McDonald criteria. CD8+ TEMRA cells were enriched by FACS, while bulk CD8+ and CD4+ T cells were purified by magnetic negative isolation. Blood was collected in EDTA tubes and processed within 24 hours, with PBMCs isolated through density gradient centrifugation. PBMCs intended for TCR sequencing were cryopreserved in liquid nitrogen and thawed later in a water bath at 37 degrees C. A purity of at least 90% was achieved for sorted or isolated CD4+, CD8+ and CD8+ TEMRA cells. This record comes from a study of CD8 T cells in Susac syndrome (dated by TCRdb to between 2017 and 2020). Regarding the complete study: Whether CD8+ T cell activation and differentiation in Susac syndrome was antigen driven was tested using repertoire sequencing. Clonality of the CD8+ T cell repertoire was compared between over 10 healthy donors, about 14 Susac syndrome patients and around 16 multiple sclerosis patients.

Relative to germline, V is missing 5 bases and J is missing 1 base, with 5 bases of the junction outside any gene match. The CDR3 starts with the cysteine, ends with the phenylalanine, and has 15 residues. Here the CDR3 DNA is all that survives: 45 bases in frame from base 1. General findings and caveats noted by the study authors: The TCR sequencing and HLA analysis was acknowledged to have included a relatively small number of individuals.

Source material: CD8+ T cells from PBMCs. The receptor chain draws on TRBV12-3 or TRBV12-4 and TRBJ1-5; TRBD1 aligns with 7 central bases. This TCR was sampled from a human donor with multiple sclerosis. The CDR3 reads CASSAGGESNQPQHF. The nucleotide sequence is TGTGCCAGCAGTGCAGGGGGAGAGAGCAATCAGCCCCAGCATTTT.